This TCR beta chain was identified during a study of blood T cell repertoires in COVID-19. About the research overall: In each case, the material was cDNA or gDNA derived from T cells, B-cell-depleted T cells, or PBMCs.

This CDR3 region has 16 residues. CDR1 is MGHDK, CDR2 SYGVNS, per germline. Trimming stripped 3 bases from V and 0 bases from J, with 15 bases between. This clone was seen a single time. Original processing notes: It was from reference gene primer amplification that nucleated cell counts were estimated. TCRdb's copy holds only in-frame clones and misses some; the assay was immunoSEQ multiplex PCR. The DNA was the basis for D and trimming; V, J and clone size are from that table. The sample has tens of thousands of clones, 80% to 90% seen once. Sequenced material: peripheral blood. The chain uses TRBV25-1 and TRBJ2-7; weak D call: TRBD1 (6 bases). This sequence was found in a human donor with active COVID-19. The donor label of this sample is uncertain. The DNA for the CDR3 is TGTGCCAGCAGTGATCCTGGACAGCGAAGCTCCTACGAGCAGTACTTC. Amino acids: CASSDPGQRSSYEQYF.